The 15 T cell receptor beta chains in this list originate from one sample, sequenced in a study of blood T cell repertoires in COVID-19. Some clones are missing from TCRdb's copy, which holds only in-frame ones; the method was immunoSEQ multiplex PCR. The data show under 250,000 clones, around 85% seen once. Sequenced material: PBMCs or T cells enriched from blood (not recorded which). These receptors were collected from a woman aged 35 to 49 with acute COVID-19.

This clone was seen a handful of times. J is TRBJ2-2 and V is TRBV18, with D tentatively TRBD2 (5 bases). V was pared by 2 bases and J by 7 bases, with 11 bases between. The CDR3 length is 14 residues. The V gene's germline CDR1 is KGHSH and CDR2 LQKENI. The CDR3 region is CASSPDLGSGELFF. The CDR3 DNA sequence: TGTGCCAGCTCACCAGACCTAGGGAGCGGGGAGCTGTTTTTT. Using reference TRBV18 and TRBJ2-2 for the parts outside the CDR3, the full variable domain is NAGVMQNPRHLVRRRGQEARLRCSPMKGHSHVYWYRQLPEEGLKFMVYLQKENIIDESGMPKERFSAEFPKEGPSILRIQQVVRGDSAAYFCASSPDLGSGELFFGEGSRLTVL.

For the CDR3, the DNA is TGTGCCAGCAGCTGGGGACTAGCGGGACCCAATGAGCAGTTCTTC. As protein: CASSWGLAGPNEQFF. J is TRBJ2-1 and V is TRBV7-2, with 13 bases lining up with TRBD2. The CDR3 spans 15 residues. V lost 4 bases and J lost 6; bases outside the gene matches: 3. Germline lookup yields CDR1 SGHTA and CDR2 FQGNSA.

The chain carries TRBV7-9 and TRBJ2-1; TRBD2 matches at 12 bases. Trimming removed 4 bases from V and 6 bases from J; junction bases left unmatched: 4. The germline V gene has CDR1 SEHNR and CDR2 FQNEAQ (reference sequence). The CDR3 covers 15 residues. The CDR3 region is CASSSTSGGFNEQFF. Written as DNA, the CDR3 is TGTGCCAGCAGCTCGACTAGCGGGGGTTTCAATGAGCAGTTCTTC.

This clone came up once. This chain connects TRBV28 to TRBJ1-5; D is possibly TRBD1 (6 bases). The CDR3 is 14 residues long. Deletions cut 6 bases from V and 2 bases from J, with 11 bases between. Germline V CDR1 and CDR2: MDHEN, SYDVKM. The CDR3 coding sequence is TGTGCCAGCAGGACCCGGACAGGCAATCAGCCCCAGCATTTT. Its translation: CASRTRTGNQPQHF.

The chain links TRBV6-2 or TRBV6-3 to TRBJ1-6, with D perhaps matching TRBD1 (6 bases). Germline V lookup: CDR1 MNHEY, CDR2 SVGEGT. V lost 6 bases and J 7 bases, leaving 13 bases between the germline ends. The CDR3 totals 14 residues. The CDR3 loop is CASSTGTNNSPLHF. The CDR3 nucleotides are TGTGCCAGCAGCACCGGGACAAACAATTCACCCCTCCACTTT.

This clone was seen just once. V is TRBV27 and J is TRBJ1-5, with D perhaps matching TRBD1 (5 bases). Trimming removed 4 bases at V and 1 base at J, with 11 bases between. CDR1 and CDR2 from the germline V gene are MNHEY and SMNVEV (reference sequence). This CDR3 contains 15 residues. The CDR3 nucleotides are TGTGCCAGCAGTTACCGTCAGGGCAGCAATCAGCCCCAGCATTTT. It is translated as CASSYRQGSNQPQHF.

The chain links TRBV20-1 to TRBJ1-4; D is unresolved. The V gene's germline CDR1 is DFQATT and CDR2 SNEGSKA (reference sequence). This CDR3 has 15 residues. V shed 3 bases and J shed 4 bases, with 15 bases lying between them. CDR3 nucleotides: TGCAGTGCTAGTATCGGGGTGCGGATTAATGAAAAACTGTTTTTT. This encodes CSASIGVRINEKLFF.

This chain joins TRBV7-9 and TRBJ1-6, with D perhaps matching TRBD1 (5 bases). The CDR3 has 14 amino acids. Germline-derived CDR1 and CDR2 are SEHNR and FQNEAQ (reference sequence). The V end lost 5 bases, the J end lost 10 bases, and 15 bases lay between the germline ends. CDR3 coding DNA: TGTGCCAGCAGCGCCTCCGGGGGGGGATCACCCCTCCACTTT. It codes for CASSASGGGSPLHF.

CDR3 sequence (DNA): TGTGCCAGCAGTTTAGAGGAACAGGTGGCTTTCTTT. The encoded protein is CASSLEEQVAFF. V and J are TRBV28 and TRBJ1-1; tentative D call: TRBD1 (5 bases). V lost 2 bases, J lost 11 bases, and 12 bases lay in between. The germline CDR1 and CDR2 sequences are MDHEN and SYDVKM. This CDR3 is built from 12 residues.

The genes are TRBV2 and TRBJ2-5; D gene uncertain. Germline-derived CDR1 and CDR2 are SNHLY and FYNNEI. V dropped 3 bases and J dropped 4 bases, with 9 bases sitting between them. CDR3 length: 13 amino acids. This chain's CDR3 is CASSDLVGETQYF. The CDR3 nucleotides read TGTGCCAGCAGTGATCTAGTAGGAGAGACCCAGTACTTC.

The rearrangement links TRBV4-1 to TRBJ2-7, with 9 bases identical to TRBD2. Germline V lookup: CDR1 MGHRA, CDR2 YSYEKL. The V segment lost 4 bases and the J segment 9 bases; nucleotides outside the gene matches: 16. The CDR3 extends over 16 amino acids. This CDR3 is CASSLTFVAGDGGQYF. The CDR3 coding sequence is TGCGCCAGCAGCCTCACCTTTGTAGCGGGGGACGGGGGGCAGTACTTC.

The rearrangement joins TRBV28 to TRBJ1-6; D is ambiguous. Germline V gene lookup returns CDR1 MDHEN and CDR2 SYDVKM. The V gene lost 8 bases and the J gene lost 6 bases, with 11 bases spanning the gap. CDR3 length equals 13 residues. The CDR3 here is CASRPRGNSPLHF. CDR3 nucleotides: TGTGCCAGCCGCCCACGGGGTAATTCACCCCTCCACTTT.

The chain uses TRBV13 and TRBJ2-7; D perhaps matches TRBD2 (5 bases). The CDR3 is 15 amino acids. Between the trimmed V and J ends, which lost 1 base and 4 bases, there was a span of 14 bases. Germline-derived CDR1 and CDR2 are PRHDT and FYEKMQ (reference sequence). This chain's CDR3 is CASSLEAAARYEQYF. The CDR3 nucleotides are TGTGCCAGCAGCTTAGAAGCAGCGGCGCGGTACGAGCAGTACTTC.

The J gene is TRBJ2-3, the V gene TRBV30; TRBD2 matches 11 bases. CDR1 and CDR2 (germline): GTSNPN, SVGIG (reference sequence). Trimming removed 5 bases from V and 11 bases from J; junction bases left unmatched: 12. This CDR3 spans 14 amino acids. CDR3 residues: CAWEGRLAGGQQYF. As DNA, the CDR3 is TGTGCCTGGGAGGGGCGGCTAGCGGGGGGACAGCAGTATTTT.

The genes are TRBV1 and TRBJ1-4; the D call in the table, TRBD1, was not verified against the DNA. TRBV1 is annotated as a pseudogene. The CDR3 consists of 18 residues. The CDR3 nucleotides read TGCACCAGCAGCCCCCGATCTGACAGGGAGTCAACTAATGAAAAACTGTTTTTT. Translated, it gives CTSSPRSDRESTNEKLFF.